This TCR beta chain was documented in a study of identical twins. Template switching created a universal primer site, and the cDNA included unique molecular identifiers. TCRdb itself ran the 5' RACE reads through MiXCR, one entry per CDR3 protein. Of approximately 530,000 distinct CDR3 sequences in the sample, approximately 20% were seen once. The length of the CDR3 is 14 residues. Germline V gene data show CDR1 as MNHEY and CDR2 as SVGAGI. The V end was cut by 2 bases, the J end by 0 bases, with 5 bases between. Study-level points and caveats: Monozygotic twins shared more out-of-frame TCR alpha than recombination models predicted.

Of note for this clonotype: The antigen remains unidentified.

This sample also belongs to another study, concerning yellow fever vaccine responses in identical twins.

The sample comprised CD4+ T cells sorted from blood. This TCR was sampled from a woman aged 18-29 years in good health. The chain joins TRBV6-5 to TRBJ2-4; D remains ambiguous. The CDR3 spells CASSYDIAKNIQYF. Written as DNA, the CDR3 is TGTGCCAGCAGTTACGATATAGCCAAAAACATTCAGTACTTC.